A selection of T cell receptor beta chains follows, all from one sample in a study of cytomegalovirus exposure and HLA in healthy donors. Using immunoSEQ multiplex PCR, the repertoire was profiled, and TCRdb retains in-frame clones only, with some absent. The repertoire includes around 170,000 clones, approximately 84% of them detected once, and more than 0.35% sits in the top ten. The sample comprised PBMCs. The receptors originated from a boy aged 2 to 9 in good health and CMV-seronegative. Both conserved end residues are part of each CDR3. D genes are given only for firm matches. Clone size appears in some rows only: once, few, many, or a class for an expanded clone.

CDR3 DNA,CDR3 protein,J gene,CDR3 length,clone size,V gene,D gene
TGCAGCGTTGCTAGCGGGAGGGTGCCAGATACGCAGTATTTT,CSVASGRVPDTQYF,TRBJ2-3,14,NA,TRBV29-1,TRBD2
TGTGCCAGTAGTATAGTTTTCGGGACAGAACTCTCCTACGAGCAGTACTTC,CASSIVFGTELSYEQYF,TRBJ2-7,17,NA,TRBV19,TRBD1
TGTGCCAGCAGCCCTTGGGGAGGGTACGAGCAGTACTTC,CASSPWGGYEQYF,TRBJ2-7,13,NA,TRBV7-9,TRBD2
TGTGCCACCAGCAGAGAGGGACAGATGGGAAGAAAACTGTTTTTT,CATSREGQMGRKLFF,TRBJ1-4,15,NA,TRBV15,TRBD1
TGTGCCATCAGTGAGGGGACTAGCGGGAGGGCGGATACGCAGTATTTT,CAISEGTSGRADTQYF,TRBJ2-3,16,few,TRBV10-3,TRBD2
TGTGCCAGCAGTGGTAGCGGGAGTTTGTACGAGCAGTACTTC,CASSGSGSLYEQYF,TRBJ2-7,14,few,TRBV28,TRBD2
TGTGCCAGCAGTGTACAGGGAGGGGACACTGAAGCTTTCTTT,CASSVQGGDTEAFF,TRBJ1-1,14,few,TRBV6-4,NA
TGTGCCAGCAGTTTATGGGTACAGTCGTATGGCTACACCTTC,CASSLWVQSYGYTF,TRBJ1-2,14,NA,TRBV28,NA
TGTGCCATCAGTGAACCGGGACTAGCGTCCTACGAGCAGTACTTC,CAISEPGLASYEQYF,TRBJ2-7,15,once,TRBV10-3,TRBD2
TGCGCCAGCAGCTTGGGGTACTTCTTGCGGGGACTAGCGGGAGGAGGAGGCTACGAGCAGTACTTC,CASSLGYFLRGLAGGGGYEQYF,TRBJ2-7,22,once,TRBV5-1,TRBD2